This record concerns one T cell receptor beta chain sequence. This clonotype is deemed medium-sized (0.01 to 0.1%). The specificity of this receptor is unknown. No base quality information exists; no much larger clone differs at one position. The data originate from a study of T cells in AML relapse after transplant (dated by TCRdb to between 2018 and 2021). For the study in its entirety: Remission controls were clinically matched patients who maintained long-term complete remission with more than 3 years of follow-up. The remission samples were bone marrow taken about 1 year after HSCT from patients who stayed in complete remission. In a retrospective study, inhibitory receptor expression and TCR repertoires of bone marrow T cells were examined in patients who had received allogeneic HSCT for myeloid malignancy. Study-level results and caveats: Very few samples underpinned the TCR repertoire comparisons, and for unsorted bone marrow each group had only a few individuals.

The library was obtained by PCR. TCR alpha and beta chains were amplified from RNA with a modified RACE PCR protocol rather than multiplex PCR. Libraries were sequenced on an Illumina MiSeq, and raw reads were demultiplexed according to sample-specific barcode combinations. The authors' pipeline ran thus. MiXCR software was used to identify TCR clonotypes from the sequencing reads. Using fastp trimming at Q25 and MiXCR clonotype assembly, TCRdb reanalyzed the public sequencing data and kept in-frame beta chains. CDR3 protein sequences are deduplicated, and each keeps its most common genes and DNA. The V and J calls reflect TCRdb's pipeline rather than the authors' work. Within this sample are 3,000 to 4,000 distinct CDR3 sequences, with around 11% of them counted one time only. About a third of the sample is taken by the ten largest. Trimming at the junction amounts to 0 bases on V and 8 bases on J, and the germline ends lie 11 bases apart. The CDR3 has 13 amino acids, counting the end cysteine and phenylalanine. Only the CDR3 part of the read is kept: 39 bases, read in frame from the first base. CDR1 is given as SGHRS and CDR2 as YFSETQ, both from the germline V gene.

The chain employs TRBV5-1 and TRBJ1-1; possibly the D gene is TRBD1, per 5 matching bases. The clonotype originates from a human donor who had a stem cell transplant for acute myeloid leukemia. In transplant recipients, some T cells may be of donor rather than host origin. The sample consisted of bone marrow, either the whole sample or a sorted T cell fraction (not recorded which), taken in complete remission. The CDR3 reads as follows: CASSLDLRGEAFF. The DNA sequence follows: TGCGCCAGCAGCTTGGACTTACGGGGGGAAGCTTTCTTT.